A selection of T cell receptor beta chains follows, all from one sample in a study of cytomegalovirus exposure and HLA in healthy donors. The protocol was immunoSEQ multiplex PCR, while the TCRdb copy is restricted to in-frame clones and leaves out a portion. Altogether about 150,000 clones are present, about 80% being singletons, with the ten largest covering less than 1.5%. Sequenced: PBMCs. Receptors were obtained from a woman in her twenties or thirties in good health and CMV-seropositive. Each CDR3 is given with its conserved first and last residue. The order of the fields is D gene, clone size, J gene, V gene, CDR3 protein, CDR3 DNA. A D gene is named only where the DNA matches it firmly. A row's size may be missing; if present it is once, few, many or a size class.

D gene: TRBD1; clone size: NA; J gene: TRBJ1-3; V gene: TRBV19; CDR3 protein: CASMGTGLTSGNTIYF; CDR3 DNA: TGTGCCAGTATGGGGACAGGGCTCACCTCTGGAAACACCATATATTTT
D gene: TRBD2; clone size: NA; J gene: TRBJ2-7; V gene: TRBV28; CDR3 protein: CASSSSGSYEQYF; CDR3 DNA: TGTGCCAGCAGTTCTAGCGGGTCCTACGAGCAGTACTTC
D gene: TRBD1; clone size: few; J gene: TRBJ1-2; V gene: TRBV7-9; CDR3 protein: CASSQAIGTVNYGYTF; CDR3 DNA: TGTGCCAGCAGCCAAGCCATCGGGACAGTTAACTATGGCTACACCTTC
D gene: NA; clone size: NA; J gene: TRBJ2-2; V gene: TRBV7-6; CDR3 protein: CASSLGGGPRAGELFF; CDR3 DNA: TGTGCCAGCAGCTTAGGAGGGGGACCGAGAGCCGGGGAGCTGTTTTTT
D gene: NA; clone size: NA; J gene: TRBJ2-1; V gene: TRBV6-1; CDR3 protein: CASSGGGEQFF; CDR3 DNA: TGTGCCAGCAGCGGGGGTGGTGAGCAGTTCTTC
D gene: TRBD1; clone size: NA; J gene: TRBJ1-1; V gene: TRBV5-1; CDR3 protein: CASSARTGGTEAFF; CDR3 DNA: TGCGCCAGCAGCGCCCGGACAGGGGGCACTGAAGCTTTCTTT
D gene: TRBD1; clone size: NA; J gene: TRBJ1-5; V gene: TRBV6-1; CDR3 protein: CASRGTGGNQPQHF; CDR3 DNA: TGTGCCAGCAGAGGGACAGGGGGCAATCAGCCCCAGCATTTT
D gene: TRBD1; clone size: NA; J gene: TRBJ2-1; V gene: TRBV7-8; CDR3 protein: CASSFHRGESYNEQFF; CDR3 DNA: TGTGCCAGCAGCTTCCACAGGGGGGAGTCCTACAATGAGCAGTTCTTC
D gene: NA; clone size: NA; J gene: TRBJ1-4; V gene: TRBV4-2; CDR3 protein: CASSQDEYEKLFF; CDR3 DNA: TGTGCCAGCAGCCAAGACGAGTACGAAAAACTGTTTTTT
D gene: TRBD2; clone size: NA; J gene: TRBJ2-2; V gene: TRBV4-1; CDR3 protein: CASLGVAGKTGELFF; CDR3 DNA: TGCGCCAGCTTAGGAGTAGCGGGAAAAACCGGGGAGCTGTTTTTT
D gene: NA; clone size: NA; J gene: TRBJ2-2; V gene: TRBV10-1; CDR3 protein: CATSPGTVNTGELFF; CDR3 DNA: TGCGCCACCTCGCCAGGGACTGTGAACACCGGGGAGCTGTTTTTT
D gene: NA; clone size: NA; J gene: TRBJ2-5; V gene: TRBV20-1; CDR3 protein: CSAFLETQYF; CDR3 DNA: TGCAGTGCTTTCCTAGAGACCCAGTACTTC
D gene: NA; clone size: once; J gene: TRBJ1-5; V gene: TRBV2; CDR3 protein: CASIGEPGNQPQHF; CDR3 DNA: TGTGCCAGCATCGGGGAACCGGGCAATCAGCCCCAGCATTTT
D gene: NA; clone size: NA; J gene: TRBJ1-4; V gene: TRBV5-4; CDR3 protein: CASSLDSGSNEKLFF; CDR3 DNA: TGTGCCAGCAGCTTGGATTCAGGGTCTAACGAAAAACTGTTTTTT
D gene: NA; clone size: once; J gene: TRBJ2-7; V gene: TRBV12-2; CDR3 protein: CASRLERQSARGYEQYF; CDR3 DNA: TGTGCAAGTCGCTTAGAGCGCCAGTCAGCGAGAGGGTACGAGCAGTACTTC
D gene: NA; clone size: NA; J gene: TRBJ2-3; V gene: TRBV28; CDR3 protein: CASSLDVGSRLVEYTQYF; CDR3 DNA: TGTGCCAGCAGTTTAGATGTTGGGTCCAGACTAGTGGAGTATACGCAGTATTTT
D gene: NA; clone size: NA; J gene: TRBJ2-1; V gene: TRBV9; CDR3 protein: CASSVEGRGEQFF; CDR3 DNA: TGTGCCAGCAGCGTAGAGGGGCGGGGAGAGCAGTTCTTC
D gene: TRBD2; clone size: NA; J gene: TRBJ2-3; V gene: TRBV7-8; CDR3 protein: CASSFGGRTDTQYF; CDR3 DNA: TGTGCCAGCAGCTTTGGCGGGAGGACAGATACGCAGTATTTT
D gene: NA; clone size: NA; J gene: TRBJ2-7; V gene: TRBV4-1; CDR3 protein: CASSQDKPRAYEQYF; CDR3 DNA: TGCGCCAGCAGCCAAGATAAACCCCGGGCCTACGAGCAGTACTTC
D gene: TRBD1; clone size: once; J gene: TRBJ2-1; V gene: TRBV11-2; CDR3 protein: CASSLRDSFYNEQFF; CDR3 DNA: TGTGCCAGCAGCTTACGGGACAGCTTCTACAATGAGCAGTTCTTC
D gene: NA; clone size: NA; J gene: TRBJ2-7; V gene: TRBV20-1; CDR3 protein: CSAGGQNEQYF; CDR3 DNA: TGCAGTGCCGGGGGACAGAACGAGCAGTACTTC
D gene: NA; clone size: NA; J gene: TRBJ1-1; V gene: TRBV9; CDR3 protein: CASGHPVDRPRNTEAFF; CDR3 DNA: TGTGCCAGCGGACACCCGGTGGACAGACCACGGAACACTGAAGCTTTCTTT
D gene: NA; clone size: NA; J gene: TRBJ2-1; V gene: TRBV5-1; CDR3 protein: CASSLISGINEQFF; CDR3 DNA: TGCGCCAGCAGCTTGATTAGCGGTATCAATGAGCAGTTCTTC
D gene: NA; clone size: NA; J gene: TRBJ2-6; V gene: TRBV7-3; CDR3 protein: CASSFVGGAGANVLTF; CDR3 DNA: TGTGCCAGCAGCTTTGTGGGAGGAGCGGGGGCCAACGTCCTGACTTTC
D gene: NA; clone size: few; J gene: TRBJ2-7; V gene: TRBV27; CDR3 protein: CASSYGDGFLLEQYF; CDR3 DNA: TGTGCCAGCAGTTACGGCGACGGGTTCCTCCTCGAGCAGTACTTC
D gene: NA; clone size: NA; J gene: TRBJ1-2; V gene: TRBV2; CDR3 protein: CASSEDGAGGYTF; CDR3 DNA: TGTGCCAGCAGTGAAGATGGGGCAGGCGGCTACACCTTC
D gene: TRBD1; clone size: NA; J gene: TRBJ1-1; V gene: TRBV5-1; CDR3 protein: CASSLDRGRWTEAFF; CDR3 DNA: TGCGCCAGCAGCTTGGACAGGGGGCGCTGGACTGAAGCTTTCTTT
D gene: TRBD1; clone size: NA; J gene: TRBJ2-7; V gene: TRBV4-1; CDR3 protein: CASSYSTGDYEQYF; CDR3 DNA: TGCGCCAGCAGCTACAGCACAGGGGACTACGAGCAGTACTTC
D gene: NA; clone size: NA; J gene: TRBJ2-3; V gene: TRBV5-1; CDR3 protein: CASSLDPGSSSTDTQYF; CDR3 DNA: TGCGCCAGCAGCTTGGACCCCGGGAGTTCTAGCACAGATACGCAGTATTTT
D gene: TRBD1; clone size: NA; J gene: TRBJ1-1; V gene: TRBV19; CDR3 protein: CASSRTGNTEAFF; CDR3 DNA: TGTGCCAGTAGTCGGACAGGGAACACTGAAGCTTTCTTT
D gene: NA; clone size: NA; J gene: TRBJ1-4; V gene: TRBV6-5; CDR3 protein: CASSYQGTLNEKLFF; CDR3 DNA: TGTGCCAGCAGTTACCAGGGAACCCTTAATGAAAAACTGTTTTTT
D gene: TRBD2; clone size: few; J gene: TRBJ2-7; V gene: TRBV6-1; CDR3 protein: CAKGLAGPYEQYF; CDR3 DNA: TGTGCCAAGGGCCTAGCGGGACCCTACGAGCAGTACTTC
D gene: NA; clone size: NA; J gene: TRBJ2-2; V gene: TRBV7-9; CDR3 protein: CASRYAGRAGELFF; CDR3 DNA: TGTGCCAGCAGGTATGCGGGAAGAGCCGGGGAGCTGTTTTTT
D gene: TRBD2; clone size: NA; J gene: TRBJ2-5; V gene: TRBV28; CDR3 protein: CASIEAGSGETQYF; CDR3 DNA: TGTGCCAGCATTGAAGCGGGATCAGGGGAGACCCAGTACTTC
D gene: TRBD1; clone size: NA; J gene: TRBJ1-3; V gene: TRBV6-5; CDR3 protein: CALLDRQGAGNTIYF; CDR3 DNA: TGTGCCTTGTTAGATAGGCAGGGGGCTGGAAACACCATATATTTT
D gene: TRBD2; clone size: NA; J gene: TRBJ2-7; V gene: TRBV30; CDR3 protein: CAWSQGLAGEQYF; CDR3 DNA: TGTGCCTGGAGCCAGGGCTTAGCGGGGGAGCAGTACTTC
D gene: NA; clone size: few; J gene: TRBJ2-2; V gene: TRBV2; CDR3 protein: CASSQSAGVEELFF; CDR3 DNA: TGTGCCAGCAGTCAGTCTGCAGGGGTAGAGGAGCTGTTTTTT
D gene: NA; clone size: NA; J gene: TRBJ1-1; V gene: TRBV19; CDR3 protein: CASSMSPAGPIAPFF; CDR3 DNA: TGTGCCAGTAGTATGTCCCCAGCAGGGCCAATAGCCCCTTTCTTT
D gene: NA; clone size: NA; J gene: TRBJ2-1; V gene: TRBV27; CDR3 protein: CASNSGVFNEQFF; CDR3 DNA: TGTGCCAGCAATTCCGGGGTCTTTAATGAGCAGTTCTTC
D gene: TRBD1; clone size: NA; J gene: TRBJ1-1; V gene: TRBV18; CDR3 protein: CASSPLQGAFTEAFF; CDR3 DNA: TGTGCCAGCTCACCGTTACAGGGGGCGTTCACTGAAGCTTTCTTT
D gene: NA; clone size: NA; J gene: TRBJ2-2; V gene: TRBV6-4; CDR3 protein: CASSRGQNTGELFF; CDR3 DNA: TGTGCCAGCAGTAGGGGACAGAACACCGGGGAGCTGTTTTTT
D gene: NA; clone size: few; J gene: TRBJ1-4; V gene: TRBV5-1; CDR3 protein: CASSFGSGLNNEKLFF; CDR3 DNA: TGCGCCAGCAGCTTCGGCTCAGGGTTAAATAATGAAAAACTGTTTTTT
D gene: NA; clone size: NA; J gene: TRBJ2-2; V gene: TRBV6-5; CDR3 protein: CASRRYGELFF; CDR3 DNA: TGTGCCAGCCGGAGGTACGGGGAGCTGTTTTTT
D gene: NA; clone size: NA; J gene: TRBJ2-7; V gene: TRBV10-3; CDR3 protein: CAISPESSYEQYF; CDR3 DNA: TGTGCCATCAGTCCCGAGAGCTCCTACGAGCAGTACTTC
D gene: NA; clone size: NA; J gene: TRBJ1-4; V gene: TRBV11-2; CDR3 protein: CASSRSGRGVEKLFF; CDR3 DNA: TGTGCCAGCAGCCGGTCGGGTCGGGGAGTAGAAAAACTGTTTTTT
D gene: TRBD2; clone size: NA; J gene: TRBJ2-7; V gene: TRBV11-3; CDR3 protein: CASSPTSGSRDEQYF; CDR3 DNA: TGTGCCAGCAGCCCCACTAGCGGGAGTCGGGACGAGCAGTACTTC
D gene: NA; clone size: NA; J gene: TRBJ2-7; V gene: TRBV19; CDR3 protein: CASSGREYEQYF; CDR3 DNA: TGTGCCAGTAGTGGCAGGGAATACGAGCAGTACTTC
D gene: NA; clone size: NA; J gene: TRBJ1-4; V gene: TRBV5-4; CDR3 protein: CASRRTENEKLFF; CDR3 DNA: TGTGCCAGCAGACGGACAGAAAATGAAAAACTGTTTTTT
D gene: NA; clone size: NA; J gene: TRBJ1-4; V gene: TRBV4-3; CDR3 protein: CASSQDYLGLKLFF; CDR3 DNA: TGCGCCAGCAGCCAAGATTACCTGGGACTTAAACTGTTTTTT
D gene: NA; clone size: NA; J gene: TRBJ1-5; V gene: TRBV5-1; CDR3 protein: CASSLLGEGNQPQHF; CDR3 DNA: TGCGCCAGCAGCTTGTTGGGGGAGGGCAATCAGCCCCAGCATTTT
D gene: TRBD2; clone size: NA; J gene: TRBJ2-1; V gene: TRBV11-3; CDR3 protein: CASSRGLAGADDEQFF; CDR3 DNA: TGTGCCAGCAGCCGAGGACTAGCGGGAGCGGATGATGAGCAGTTCTTC
D gene: NA; clone size: NA; J gene: TRBJ2-7; V gene: TRBV5-1; CDR3 protein: CASSFVGVISYEQYF; CDR3 DNA: TGCGCCAGCAGCTTCGTAGGGGTAATTTCCTACGAGCAGTACTTC
D gene: NA; clone size: NA; J gene: TRBJ2-3; V gene: TRBV20-1; CDR3 protein: CSAERSDTQYF; CDR3 DNA: TGCAGTGCTGAGAGGTCCGATACGCAGTATTTT
D gene: NA; clone size: NA; J gene: TRBJ2-7; V gene: TRBV7-8; CDR3 protein: CASSSTRVGLEQYF; CDR3 DNA: TGTGCCAGCAGCTCTACTAGGGTGGGTCTCGAGCAGTACTTC
D gene: NA; clone size: NA; J gene: TRBJ1-1; V gene: TRBV5-1; CDR3 protein: CASSPDTLNTEAFF; CDR3 DNA: TGCGCCAGCAGCCCGGACACCCTGAACACTGAAGCTTTCTTT
D gene: NA; clone size: NA; J gene: TRBJ2-5; V gene: TRBV30; CDR3 protein: CAWNWQGETQYF; CDR3 DNA: TGTGCCTGGAATTGGCAGGGAGAGACCCAGTACTTC
D gene: TRBD1; clone size: NA; J gene: TRBJ2-7; V gene: TRBV5-1; CDR3 protein: CASSLGDRTYEQYF; CDR3 DNA: TGCGCCAGCAGCTTGGGGGACAGAACCTACGAGCAGTACTTC